This T cell receptor (beta chain) was sequenced for a study of T-cell reconstitution after alpha-beta-depleted transplantation in children. Unique molecular identifiers tagged the TCRbeta library. Via MiXCR, TCRdb re-called the PCR reads, giving one row per CDR3 protein. The table shows some 840,000 distinct CDR3 sequences, with roughly 15% occurring only once. The CDR3 totals 14 residues. The sample here was PBMCs, mostly from graft donor cells, taken 360 days after TCRalphabeta/CD19-depleted stem cell transplant. This receptor was taken from a male patient younger than 18 who had a stem cell transplant for acute lymphoblastic leukemia, so the T cells may come from the graft donor. V and J are TRBV21-1 and TRBJ2-2. TRBV21-1 is designated a pseudogene. DNA of the CDR3: TGTGCCAGCTTGAAAGACGAACGGTGGGGGGAGCTGTTTTTT. This gives the protein CASLKDERWGELFF.